A single sample gave rise to the 30 T cell receptor beta chains below, sequenced in a study of cytomegalovirus exposure and HLA in healthy donors. The PCR was carried out with 60 Vbeta primers and 13 Jbeta primers. Measured with immunoSEQ multiplex PCR; TCRdb has only the in-frame clones, and not every one. The sample records approximately 100,000 clones, about 70% being singletons. Material for sequencing was PBMCs. The source is a man over 45 in good health and CMV-seropositive.

The J gene is TRBJ2-3, the V gene TRBV4-1; the match to TRBD2 covers 8 bases. The CDR3 contains 15 residues. Germline V gene lookup returns CDR1 MGHRA and CDR2 YSYEKL. J was trimmed by 0 bases and V by 8 bases; bases with no gene match: 7. The CDR3 DNA is TGCGCCAGCGGAAGCCCGGGGGGGAGCACAGATACGCAGTATTTT. Translating gives CASGSPGGSTDTQYF.

The J gene is TRBJ1-1, the V gene TRBV9; a weak D match, TRBD1 (5 bases). CDR3 length: 15 amino acids. With 4 bases removed from V and 4 bases from J, the gap between germline ends came to 17 bases. Germline-derived CDR1 and CDR2 are SGDLS and YYNGEE. The chain's CDR3 is CASSLRPNRPTEAFF. The DNA of the CDR3 is TGTGCCAGCAGCCTGCGCCCCAACAGGCCCACTGAAGCTTTCTTT.

CDR3 nucleotides: TGTGCCAGCAGCCCGCGCACTGAAGCTTTCTTT. It encodes CASSPRTEAFF. This chain joins TRBV11-2 and TRBJ1-1; no clear D gene. The CDR3 contains 11 residues. Germline CDR1 and CDR2: SGHAT and FQNNGV. V dropped 5 bases and J dropped 4 bases, with 5 bases sitting between them.

In this sample, this clone turned up a few times. V and J are TRBV10-3 and TRBJ2-2; D might be TRBD1 (5 bases). This CDR3 has 11 residues. The germline V gene encodes CDR1 ENHRY and CDR2 SYGVKD. The V end was cut by 10 bases, the J end by 7 bases, with 10 bases between. CDR3 sequence reads: CATDSGGELFF. The CDR3 region has the DNA TGTGCCACCGACAGTGGCGGGGAGCTGTTTTTT.

The V and J genes are TRBV18 and TRBJ1-2; 7 nucleotides line up with TRBD1. This CDR3 is built from 13 residues. CDR1 is KGHSH and CDR2 is LQKENI in the germline V gene. With V trimmed by 3 bases and J by 6 bases, 4 bases remained unmatched. For the CDR3, the DNA is TGTGCCAGCTCACCTACAGGGGACGATGGCTACACCTTC. It translates to CASSPTGDDGYTF.

The chain links TRBV19 to TRBJ2-2, with TRBD1 identical over 12 bases. This CDR3 region has 14 residues. CDR1 LNHDA and CDR2 SQIVND come from the germline V gene (reference sequence). Unmatched junction bases numbered 5, after V lost 10 bases and J lost 5 bases. The CDR3 is CATRDRGRTGELFF. CDR3 DNA: TGTGCCACCCGGGACAGGGGGCGAACCGGGGAGCTGTTTTTT.

V is TRBV10-3 and J is TRBJ1-1, with a weak D call TRBD1 (6 bases). CDR1 and CDR2 (germline): ENHRY, SYGVKD. Trimming removed 6 bases at V and 3 bases at J, with 11 bases between. There are 13 residues in the CDR3. CDR3 sequence: CAIRKNRDTEAFF. The CDR3 DNA sequence: TGTGCCATCAGGAAAAACAGGGACACTGAAGCTTTCTTT.

The chain has TRBV19 and TRBJ1-1; D unresolved. Germline values: CDR1 LNHDA, CDR2 SQIVND (reference sequence). The V and J ends lost 6 bases and 10 bases respectively, with 21 bases between them. The CDR3 contains 14 residues. This chain's CDR3 is CASSPSAGSSRAFF. The CDR3, as DNA: TGTGCCAGTAGCCCCTCCGCGGGCAGCTCCCGAGCTTTCTTT.

The chain carries TRBV29-1 and TRBJ2-7; maybe TRBD2 (5 bases). The CDR3 length is 14 residues. Trimming left V 8 bases short and J 0 bases short, with 17 bases between. CDR1 and CDR2 from the germline V gene are SQVTM and ANQGSEA. The CDR3 nucleotides are TGCAGCCCAACGAGGGTATTCAGCTCCTACGAGCAGTACTTC. Translating it yields CSPTRVFSSYEQYF.

This chain uses TRBV5-5 with TRBJ1-1, with unresolved D. Per the germline V gene, CDR1 is SGHKS and CDR2 is YYEKEE (reference sequence). The CDR3 contains 15 residues. With 3 bases removed from V and 0 bases from J, the gap between germline ends came to 12 bases. The CDR3 DNA sequence: TGTGCCAGCAGCTCCGGCGGGGTTATGAACACTGAAGCTTTCTTT. Amino acids: CASSSGGVMNTEAFF.

The chain joins TRBV7-3 to TRBJ2-1; 11 bases match TRBD1. The CDR3 is made up of 17 amino acids. The J segment lost 4 bases and the V segment lost 5 bases, leaving 10 bases of the junction unmatched. Germline V lookup: CDR1 SGHTA, CDR2 FQGTGA. Written as DNA, the CDR3 is TGTGCCAGCAGCACAACGTCCGGGACAGGGGGGTACAATGAGCAGTTCTTC. Its translation: CASSTTSGTGGYNEQFF.

The chain uses TRBV7-3 and TRBJ1-1; 10 bases map to TRBD1. The V gene's germline CDR1 is SGHTA and CDR2 FQGTGA. The CDR3 contains 12 residues. The V segment lost 6 bases and the J segment 8 bases; nucleotides outside the gene matches: 3. CDR3 sequence reads: CASRMGQGEAFF. CDR3 nucleotides: TGTGCCAGCAGGATGGGACAGGGGGAAGCTTTCTTT.

The chain carries TRBV4-1 and TRBJ2-5; no clear D gene. Looked up from germline, CDR1 is MGHRA and CDR2 is YSYEKL. The CDR3 extends over 14 amino acids. V was pared by 3 bases and J by 5 bases, with 13 bases between. The CDR3 region is CASSQSGVRETQYF. Written as DNA, the CDR3 is TGCGCCAGCAGCCAGTCCGGAGTACGGGAGACCCAGTACTTC.

This chain uses TRBV10-1 with TRBJ2-2; tentative D call: TRBD2 (6 bases). V lost 0 bases, J lost 4 bases, and 12 bases lay in between. The CDR3 spans 16 residues. Per the germline V gene, CDR1 is WNHNN and CDR2 is SYGVQD (reference sequence). CDR3 nucleotide sequence: TGCGCCAGCAGTGAGTCGAAGGCGGAGGGCACCGGGGAGCTGTTTTTT. The encoded protein is CASSESKAEGTGELFF.

About this clone itself: The junction departs from the called germline gene at one end, perhaps through a read error. Other nucleotide sequences from this sample produce the same CDR3. The chain couples TRBV5-1 to TRBJ2-7; TRBD2 matches at 9 bases. This CDR3 is 15 amino acids long. Germline V gives CDR1 SGHRS, CDR2 YFSETQ. CDR3 nucleotides: TGTGCCAGCAGCTTAGGGCTAGCGGGGCCCTACGAGCAGTACTTC. This sequence encodes CASSLGLAGPYEQYF.

This clone was detected a few times. The V and J genes are TRBV5-1 and TRBJ2-5, with 9 bases lining up with TRBD2. Germline trimming cut 4 bases from V and 2 bases from J; bases unmatched to any gene: 6. The CDR3 sequence is 15 residues long. In germline, CDR1 is SGHRS, CDR2 YFSETQ. The CDR3 region is CASSPGTSRQETQYF. As DNA, the CDR3 is TGCGCCAGCAGCCCCGGGACTAGCAGACAAGAGACCCAGTACTTC. The whole variable domain, filled in from reference TRBV5-1 and TRBJ2-5, reads KAGVTQTPRYLIKTRGQQVTLSCSPISGHRSVSWYQQTPGQGLQFLFEYFSETQRNKGNFPGRFSGRQFSNSRSEMNVSTLELGDSALYLCASSPGTSRQETQYFGPGTRLLVL.

V usage is TRBV19 and J usage is TRBJ1-4; D is perhaps TRBD1 (6 bases). Germline V gene sequence: CDR1 LNHDA, CDR2 SQIVND (reference sequence). The CDR3 loop spans 13 amino acids. V was cut by 8 bases and J by 3 bases, with 10 bases left in between. The CDR3 is CASRDKANEKLFF. CDR3 coding DNA: TGTGCCAGTCGGGACAAAGCTAATGAAAAACTGTTTTTT.

The V call is TRBV29-1, the J call TRBJ2-1; D not certain. Germline assignment: CDR1 SQVTM and CDR2 ANQGSEA. Deletions cut 6 bases from V and 1 base from J, with 13 bases between. The CDR3 extends over 14 amino acids. CDR3 DNA: TGCAGCGTCGTCGGTGTGCGGTCCTACAATGAGCAGTTCTTC. Protein: CSVVGVRSYNEQFF.

This rearrangement joins TRBV5-4 to TRBJ2-5, with 10 positions matching TRBD2. V trimming: 4 bases; J trimming: 4 bases; junction bases outside the gene matches: 7. Germline-derived CDR1 and CDR2 are SGHNT and YYREEE (reference sequence). There are 15 residues in the CDR3. In DNA, the CDR3 is TGTGCCAGCAGCGTTCCGGGACTAGCGAGAGAGACCCAGTACTTC. It encodes CASSVPGLARETQYF.

This clone was seen a handful of times. The rearrangement links TRBV2 to TRBJ2-2; 9 bases fit TRBD1. Germline V gene sequence: CDR1 SNHLY, CDR2 FYNNEI. There are 15 residues in the CDR3. Unmatched junction bases numbered 7, after V lost 7 bases and J lost 4 bases. DNA for the CDR3: TGTGCCAGCAACCTGGGACAGGGCGGCACCGGGGAGCTGTTTTTT. Protein: CASNLGQGGTGELFF.

V and J are TRBV15 and TRBJ2-1; 9 positions agree with TRBD1. With 5 bases clipped from V and 8 bases from J, the junction kept 7 bases outside the gene matches. Looked up from germline, CDR1 is LNHNV and CDR2 is YYDKDF (reference sequence). The CDR3 sequence is 14 residues long. CDR3 loop: CATSSYRGQDEQFF. The CDR3 DNA follows: TGTGCCACCAGCTCGTACAGGGGGCAGGATGAGCAGTTCTTC. Supplemented by reference TRBV15 and TRBJ2-1, the full variable domain reads DAMVIQNPRYQVTQFGKPVTLSCSQTLNHNVMYWYQQKSSQAPKLLFHYYDKDFNNEADTPDNFQSRRPNTSFCFLDIRSPGLGDTAMYLCATSSYRGQDEQFFGPGTRLTVL.

The chain links TRBV5-1 to TRBJ1-1, with D perhaps TRBD1 (5 bases). Germline CDR1 SGHRS, CDR2 YFSETQ. Trimming took 4 bases from V and 3 from J, leaving 16 bases between them. This CDR3 is 15 amino acids long. The DNA of the CDR3 is TGCGCCAGCAGCCCCGGGGGGTCCTCCGACACTGAAGCTTTCTTT. This encodes CASSPGGSSDTEAFF.

The chain joins TRBV11-2 to TRBJ2-1; TRBD1 agrees at 8 bases. CDR1 and CDR2 (germline): SGHAT, FQNNGV. There are 13 residues in the CDR3. Losses at the gene ends were 5 bases for V and 6 bases for J; bases not matched to a gene: 3. CDR3 sequence (DNA): TGTGCCAGCAGCCGAACAGGGGGCAATGAGCAGTTCTTC. Translation: CASSRTGGNEQFF.

Only a few counts were recorded for this clone. This chain uses TRBV6-1 with TRBJ1-2; TRBD1 matches 7 bases. With 2 bases clipped from V and 7 bases from J, the junction kept 13 bases outside the gene matches. The CDR3 covers 16 residues. Germline V gives CDR1 MNHNS, CDR2 SASEGT. In DNA form, the CDR3 reads TGTGCCAGCAGTGAAACCCTTTTTGACAGGGATGTTGGCTACACCTTC. It encodes CASSETLFDRDVGYTF.

This clone has just a few counts. This chain connects TRBV11-2 to TRBJ2-2, with D perhaps matching TRBD1 (5 bases). In germline, CDR1 is SGHAT, CDR2 FQNNGV. Trimming took off 2 bases at V and 5 bases at J, with 18 bases between the two ends. CDR3 size: 17 residues. The CDR3 region has the DNA TGTGCCAGCAGCTTACGTCAGGGTCGTTCTGGGACCGGGGAGCTGTTTTTT. This encodes CASSLRQGRSGTGELFF. Filled out from reference TRBV11-2 and TRBJ2-2, the complete variable domain reads EAGVAQSPRYKIIEKRQSVAFWCNPISGHATLYWYQQILGQGPKLLIQFQNNGVVDDSQLPKDRFSAERLKGVDSTLKIQPAKLEDSAVYLCASSLRQGRSGTGELFFGEGSRLTVL.

V gene TRBV2 combines with J gene TRBJ2-2; 8 bases agree with TRBD2. Germline V gene sequence: CDR1 SNHLY, CDR2 FYNNEI. Trimming cost V 2 bases and J 5 bases; bases outside gene matches: 10. This CDR3 is 17 amino acids long. For the CDR3, the DNA is TGTGCCAGCAGTGAACTGCAGGGACTAGACTTAACCGGGGAGCTGTTTTTT. Translating it yields CASSELQGLDLTGELFF.

This clone turned up a few times. This chain joins TRBV19 and TRBJ1-1; tentative D call: TRBD1 (5 bases). Per germline, CDR1 LNHDA and CDR2 SQIVND (reference sequence). The V end lost 3 bases, the J end lost 5 bases, and 13 bases lay between the germline ends. This CDR3 region has 14 residues. This CDR3 reads CASSISGAETEAFF. The CDR3 DNA sequence: TGTGCCAGTAGTATCAGTGGGGCTGAGACTGAAGCTTTCTTT.

V is TRBV2 and J is TRBJ2-1, with 7 bases aligning to TRBD2. The germline gives CDR1 SNHLY, CDR2 FYNNEI. The length of the CDR3 is 13 residues. J gave up 6 bases and V 6 bases, and 5 bases lay outside the gene matches. CDR3 protein: CASRREAVNEQFF. As DNA, the CDR3 is TGTGCCAGCAGACGGGAGGCGGTCAATGAGCAGTTCTTC.

The gene calls are TRBV9 and TRBJ2-5; the match to TRBD2 covers 13 bases. Trimming took 0 bases from V and 4 from J; bases not matched to a gene: 3. CDR1 is SGDLS, CDR2 YYNGEE, per germline. The CDR3 totals 16 residues. The CDR3 loop reads CASSVELAGGRETQYF. The CDR3 coding sequence is TGTGCCAGCAGCGTAGAACTAGCGGGGGGGCGAGAGACCCAGTACTTC.

The chain has TRBV28 and TRBJ1-2, with a possible D match to TRBD1 (6 bases). This CDR3 is built from 12 residues. Germline V gives CDR1 MDHEN, CDR2 SYDVKM. Trimming removed 7 bases at V and 5 bases at J, with 11 bases between. The CDR3 sequence is CASTSRGYGYTF. CDR3 DNA sequence: TGTGCCAGCACCTCAAGGGGGTATGGCTACACCTTC.